The 9 T cell receptor beta chains below come from one sample, sequenced in a study of shared clonotypes between healthy human individuals (dated by TCRdb to the early 2020s). CD8 naive samples were obtained by positive selection for CCR7 among CD45RO-negative cells, yielding a CD45RA+CCR7+ population from which TemRA cells were excluded. Libraries came from the immunoSEQ multiplex PCR assay. TCRdb holds this immuneACCESS table with in-frame rearrangements only. Some clones are missing; in checked studies, unresolved V genes explain under half, and the rest has no known cause. The sample yields 1.5 million to 2.5 million clones; approximately 95% were counted once. Less than 1.5% of the sample goes to the ten largest clones. The sequencing input was naive CD8+ T cells sorted from blood. The label giving this sample's cell subset or site can be read as: CD45RA+CCR7+. Receptor source: a man aged 18 to 30 in good health.

This sequence joins TRBV30 and TRBJ2-1; 7 bases agree with TRBD2. V was clipped by 0 bases and J by 9 bases; unmatched bases: 8. The CDR3 is made up of 14 amino acids. CDR1 is GTSNPN, CDR2 SVGIG, per germline (reference sequence). The DNA for the CDR3 is TGTGCCTGGAGTGTATTCGCGGGAGACGTTGAGCAGTTCTTC. It yields the protein CAWSVFAGDVEQFF. Full variable domain (rest looked up from reference TRBV30 and TRBJ2-1): SQTIHQWPATLVQPVGSPLSLECTVEGTSNPNLYWYRQAAGRGLQLLFYSVGIGQISSEVPQNLSASRPQDRQFILSSKKLLLSDSGFYLCAWSVFAGDVEQFFGPGTRLTVL.

This rearrangement joins TRBV7-9 to TRBJ1-1; a possible D gene is TRBD1 (6 bases). Germline V gene lookup returns CDR1 SEHNR and CDR2 FQNEAQ (reference sequence). This CDR3 contains 13 residues. Trimming cost V 4 bases and J 5 bases, with 11 bases left between them. Here the CDR3 DNA reads TGTGCCAGCAGCTATACAGGGAGTACTGAAGCTTTCTTT. This gives the protein CASSYTGSTEAFF.

The chain has TRBV7-9 and TRBJ1-2; D gene uncertain. The CDR3 runs to 14 residues. Between the trimmed V and J ends, which lost 5 bases and 6 bases, there was a span of 16 bases. CDR1 is SEHNR and CDR2 is FQNEAQ in the germline V gene (reference sequence). The CDR3 is CASSPNPTGDGYTF. CDR3 coding DNA: TGTGCCAGCAGCCCTAACCCGACGGGAGATGGCTACACCTTC. The full variable domain, in which reference TRBV7-9 and TRBJ1-2 provide the parts outside the CDR3, is DTGVSQNPRHKITKRGQNVTFRCDPISEHNRLYWYRQTLGQGPEFLTYFQNEAQLEKSRLLSDRFSAERPKGSFSTLEIQRTEQGDSAMYLCASSPNPTGDGYTFGSGTRLTVV.

The chain couples TRBV5-4 to TRBJ2-7; D is uncertain. The V gene lost 2 bases and the J gene lost 3 bases, with 9 bases spanning the gap. CDR1 is SGHNT and CDR2 is YYREEE in the germline V gene (reference sequence). This CDR3 comprises 13 residues. The CDR3 DNA reads as TGTGCCAGCAGCTTCGACGAACTCTACGAGCAGTACTTC. Amino acids: CASSFDELYEQYF.

The sample holds one count of this clone. The chain recombines TRBV4-1 with TRBJ1-1, with D unresolved. V was clipped by 4 bases and J by 1 base, with 7 bases between them. The CDR3 extends over 13 amino acids. Germline loops: CDR1 MGHRA, CDR2 YSYEKL. The CDR3 region has the DNA TGCGCCAGCAGCCGTTCAGGGAACACTGAAGCTTTCTTT. It encodes CASSRSGNTEAFF.

The chain employs TRBV19 and TRBJ2-3; D may correspond to TRBD1 or TRBD2 (5 bases each). Germline CDR1 is LNHDA and CDR2 is SQIVND (reference sequence). The CDR3 is 14 residues long. Trimming removed 3 bases from V and 4 bases from J, with 11 bases in between. As DNA, the CDR3 is TGTGCCAGTAGTATTTTGGGGGAGTCAGATACGCAGTATTTT. It encodes CASSILGESDTQYF.

V is TRBV2 and J is TRBJ1-2; tentative D call: TRBD1 (5 bases). The CDR3 is 14 residues long. The germline CDR1 and CDR2 sequences are SNHLY and FYNNEI. V dropped 6 bases and J dropped 13 bases, with 24 bases sitting between them. CDR3 residues: CASSRGRIDLVATF. CDR3 bases: TGTGCCAGCAGCCGGGGACGGATTGACTTAGTTGCCACCTTC.

The rearrangement links TRBV19 to TRBJ1-5; TRBD1 matches at 7 bases. This CDR3 region has 15 residues. Germline CDR1 LNHDA, CDR2 SQIVND (reference sequence). With 3 bases clipped from V and 7 bases from J, the junction kept 9 bases outside the gene matches. The CDR3 nucleotides are TGTGCCAGTAGTATTGGCCTAGGGACAGAGCAGCCCCAGCATTTT. Translation gives CASSIGLGTEQPQHF.

The chain joins TRBV5-1 to TRBJ2-2, with a weak D call TRBD1 (5 bases). The CDR3 consists of 15 residues. Germline V CDR1 and CDR2: SGHRS, YFSETQ. Trimming removed 4 bases from V and 4 bases from J, with 14 bases in between. The CDR3 nucleotides are TGCGCCAGCAGCCCCCGTTTTGGGGCCACCGGGGAGCTGTTTTTT. As protein: CASSPRFGATGELFF.